This TCR beta chain was found in a study of blood T cell repertoires in COVID-19. Study context: The study drew acute and convalescent COVID-19 samples from the United States, Italy and Spain.

Germline values: CDR1 MDHEN, CDR2 SYDVKM. With V trimmed by 6 bases and J by 3 bases, 7 bases remained unmatched. The CDR3 has 15 amino acids. Per the authors' pipeline: Using reference gene primer amplification, nucleated cell counts were estimated. The method was immunoSEQ multiplex PCR; TCRdb's version includes in-frame clones alone and lacks a portion of them. V and J calls and clone size are copied from that table; D and trimming were computed from the DNA. The top ten hold under 6.5% of the sample, which has about 250,000 clones, 75% to 90% seen once. The TCR comes from a woman under 40 with acute COVID-19. What was sequenced was PBMCs or T cells enriched from blood (not recorded which). The chain has TRBV28 and TRBJ1-1, with 10 bases matching TRBD1. The chain's CDR3 is CASRTGGLSDTEAFF. In DNA, the CDR3 is TGTGCCAGCAGGACAGGGGGCTTAAGTGACACTGAAGCTTTCTTT.